This entry features one TCR beta chain sequence. The antigen remains undetermined. This entry belongs to a study of OX40 agonist ivuxolimab in advanced cancers. Study-level findings and limits: Undetermined was the antigen specificity of the expanded peripheral T cells.

Germline-derived CDR1 and CDR2 are SGDLS and YYNGEE. Trimming left V 1 base short and J 4 bases short, with 12 bases between. CDR3 size: 14 residues. This table comes from immunoSEQ multiplex PCR, and its TCRdb copy is limited to in-frame clones, with some not included. Of approximately 68,000 clones in the sample, 70% to 90% were seen once. The chain recombines TRBV9 with TRBJ2-7; maybe TRBD1 (6 bases). The specimen was CD4+ or CD8+ T cells sorted from blood, collected in a trial of the OX40 agonist ivuxolimab. The sequence came from an adult with an advanced solid tumor such as melanoma, head and neck, liver or kidney cancer. DNA for the CDR3: TGTGCCAGCAGCGTATCAGGGGTTCCATACGAGCAGTACTTC. Encoded protein: CASSVSGVPYEQYF.